The source of this T cell receptor beta chain is a study of blood T cells in healthy people across ages (dated by TCRdb to the mid-2010s). Looking at the study overall: In model experiments, template switching captured roughly one uniquely barcoded TCR beta cDNA molecule for every two T cells. Using deep sequencing normalized with unique cDNA molecular identifiers, the study measured how TCR beta repertoire diversity changes with age. Donors were grouped into four age groups: young (average approximately 15 years), middle-aged (under 40), aged (about 59) and long-lived (approximately 78). Donors of different ages were randomly distributed across sequencing lanes to avoid experimental bias. The study analyzed two additional independent replicas of 1 million unique cDNA reads from the same blood draw for two donors, one aged 18 to 30 and one aged 80 or older.

General findings and caveats noted by the study authors: Since profiling was done on bulk unsorted PBMCs, naive and antigen-experienced compartments could not be conclusively compared. Because the CMV infection status of the donors was unknown, age-related changes in expanded clonotypes may potentially have been confounded. There was a strong correlation between observed TCR beta diversity and the percentage of naive T cells measured by flow cytometry. Observed TCR beta diversity per million T cells fell roughly linearly with age, and a significant reduction was already apparent by age about 43. The long-lived group showed more naive CD4+ T cells, fewer expanded clones and increased TCR diversity than the aged group, suggesting age selection. Total diversity estimates from one million sequenced T cells were considered lower bounds and underestimates.

This clonotype was counted at least ten times. The clone's antigen remains unknown. No base quality information exists; no much larger clone differs at one position. The CDR3, cysteine through phenylalanine, is 17 amino acids long. The only DNA kept is the CDR3, 51 bases in frame from the first base. The germline V end is reduced by 1 base and the J end by 0 bases; junction bases left unmatched: 6. As encoded in the germline V gene (reference sequence), CDR1 is DFQATT while CDR2 is SNEGSKA. The donors were roughly 38 Caucasian individuals from Russia, aged roughly 6 to 95 years, who were systemically healthy. Around 10 milliliters of peripheral blood were collected from each donor into EDTA-treated Vacutainer tubes. Ficoll-Paque density-gradient centrifugation was used to isolate PBMCs, with at least 6.5 million per sample. Trizol reagent was used to extract total RNA from PBMCs, with at least 5 micrograms per sample. For every donor, flow cytometry on a PBMC aliquot measured the percentage of naive CD45RAhigh/CD27high T cells.

Libraries were constructed by 5' RACE. The instrument was an Illumina HiSeq 2500. The second PCR ran for about 6 to 11 cycles and used a J-beta primer mix along with a sample-barcoded 5' primer. Each TCR beta cDNA molecule received a unique molecular identifier from a template-switch 5' adaptor carrying 12 random nucleotides. Each sample yielded at least 2.5 million CDR3-containing paired-end reads. The Mint cDNA synthesis kit, primed by a TRBC-specific oligonucleotide, was used to synthesize first-strand cDNA from all RNA. All cDNA was treated with uracil-DNA glycosylase and then went through a first 18-cycle PCR with the universal primers M1SS and BC2_uni_R. Processing in the source paper ran as follows. For normalization, 1 million high-quality reads were randomly selected from each sample, with every read carrying a distinct molecular identifier. Reads sharing molecular identifiers were discarded rather than binned into consensus sequences. CDR3 identification, clonotype clustering and error correction used MiTCR with a Q25 quality threshold and the strictest error-elimination algorithm. A nonparametric unseen species model using Euler transformation provided a lower-bound estimate of total TCR beta diversity. Using fastp trimming at Q25 and MiXCR clonotype assembly, TCRdb reanalyzed the public sequencing data and kept in-frame beta chains. Rows are unified per CDR3 protein, each entry keeping the most common DNA and genes. The V and J calls here are based on TCRdb, not the publication. The table for this sample lists hundreds of thousands of distinct CDR3 sequences; about 50% of them were counted only once. The ten largest clonotypes hold about 14% of the sample.

Material for sequencing was blood. This TCR was recovered from an elderly woman in good health. The chain couples TRBV20-1 to TRBJ1-5; 10 nucleotides in the junction match TRBD1. The DNA sequence reads TGCAGTGCTAGAGTTGGGACAGGGGTCTATAGCAATCAGCCCCAGCATTTT. Its product reads: CSARVGTGVYSNQPQHF.